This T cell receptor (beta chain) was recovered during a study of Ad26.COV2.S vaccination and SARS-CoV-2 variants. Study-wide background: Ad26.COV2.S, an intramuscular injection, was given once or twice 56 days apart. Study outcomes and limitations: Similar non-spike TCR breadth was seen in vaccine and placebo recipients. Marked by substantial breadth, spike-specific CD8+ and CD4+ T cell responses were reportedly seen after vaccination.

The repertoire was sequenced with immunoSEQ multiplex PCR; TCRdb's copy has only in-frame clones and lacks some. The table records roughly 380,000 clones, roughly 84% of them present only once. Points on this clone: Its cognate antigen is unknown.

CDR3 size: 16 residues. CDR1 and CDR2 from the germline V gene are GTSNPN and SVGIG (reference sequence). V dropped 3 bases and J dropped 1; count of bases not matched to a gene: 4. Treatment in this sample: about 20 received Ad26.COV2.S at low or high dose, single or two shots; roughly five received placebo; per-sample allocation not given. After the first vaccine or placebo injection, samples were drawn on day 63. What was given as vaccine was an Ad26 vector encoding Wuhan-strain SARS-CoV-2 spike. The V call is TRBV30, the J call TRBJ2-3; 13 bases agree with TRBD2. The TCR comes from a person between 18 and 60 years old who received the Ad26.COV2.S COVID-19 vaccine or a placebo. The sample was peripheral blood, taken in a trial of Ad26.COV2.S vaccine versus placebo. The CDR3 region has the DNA TGTGCCTGGAGCGAACTAGCGGGGGGGGGCACAGATACGCAGTATTTT. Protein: CAWSELAGGGTDTQYF.